This TCR beta chain was observed in a study of monozygotic twins with inflammatory bowel disease. Phlebotomy per donor yielded a single 2.5 ml blood sample. This CDR3 is built from 16 residues. In germline, CDR1 is LNHDA, CDR2 SQIVND (reference sequence). There were eight separate reactions per sample in which cDNA was made. UMIs that had a 6-nucleotide sample barcode were put in using template switching. With approximately 16 and 10 cycles respectively, two nested PCRs were carried out on TCRalpha and TCRbeta cDNA. One entry per CDR3 protein, without DNA, is what TCRdb gives after re-calling the 5' RACE reads. The listing records fewer than 350,000 distinct CDR3 sequences.

The chain recombines TRBV19 with TRBJ2-2; TCRdb outputs TRBD1, but without DNA this stays unchecked. The TCR sequence derives from a human donor with ulcerative colitis or Crohn's disease, or a healthy co-twin of an affected twin (not recorded which). The sequencing sample was made of blood. This CDR3 reads CASSIDLSQGTGELFF. The whole variable domain, filled in from reference TRBV19 and TRBJ2-2, reads DGGITQSPKYLFRKEGQNVTLSCEQNLNHDAMYWYRQDPGQGLRLIYYSQIVNDFQKGDIAEGYSVSREKKESFPLTVTSAQKNPTAFYLCASSIDLSQGTGELFFGEGSRLTVL.